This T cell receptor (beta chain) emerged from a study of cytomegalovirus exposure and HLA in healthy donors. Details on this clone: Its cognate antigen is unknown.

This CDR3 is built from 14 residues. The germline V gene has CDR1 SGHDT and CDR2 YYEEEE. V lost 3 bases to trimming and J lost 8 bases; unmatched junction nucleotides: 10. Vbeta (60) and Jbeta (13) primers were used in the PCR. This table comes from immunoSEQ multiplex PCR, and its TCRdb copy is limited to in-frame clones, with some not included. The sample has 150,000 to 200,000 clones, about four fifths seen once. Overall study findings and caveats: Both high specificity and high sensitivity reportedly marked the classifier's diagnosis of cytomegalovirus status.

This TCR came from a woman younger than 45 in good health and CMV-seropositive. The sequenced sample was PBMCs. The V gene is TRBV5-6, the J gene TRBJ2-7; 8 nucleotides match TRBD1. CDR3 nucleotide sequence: TGTGCCAGCAGCTCGTACGGACAGGGAGTCAAGCAGTACTTC. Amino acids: CASSSYGQGVKQYF.